The rows below give T cell receptor beta chains drawn from one sample of a study of blood T cells in healthy people across ages. TCRdb re-derived calls from the 5' RACE reads in MiXCR, one entry per CDR3 protein. This table holds about 1 million distinct CDR3 sequences, 40% to 45% found once. Specimen: blood. The receptor source for this set is an older woman in good health. CDR3s leave out the opening cysteine and the closing phenylalanine or tryptophan. The order of the fields is J gene, V gene, CDR3 protein.

NA TRBV15 ATSREGASPHEQY
TRBJ1-2 TRBV7-2 ASSLASQGLYGYT
TRBJ2-7 TRBV12-3/TRBV12-4 ASRGNRGRNEQY
TRBJ2-7 TRBV7-8 ASSIGSPWEQY
TRBJ2-7 TRBV6-6 ASEGRDGSYEQY
TRBJ2-5 TRBV5-5 ASSFVAEETQY
TRBJ2-7 TRBV5-1 ASSLKPRTSGDTYEQY
TRBJ2-7 TRBV27 ASNTLAGPYEQY
TRBJ1-2 TRBV5-4 ASSPGQESYGYT
TRBJ2-7 TRBV20-1 SASEGGSREQY
TRBJ2-5 TRBV7-2 ASSTDRAGSYERY
TRBJ2-3 TRBV29-1 SVAGGTRTDTQY
TRBJ2-7 TRBV27 ASSSSPGQTYEQY
TRBJ1-5 TRBV19 ASTSLGTNQPQH
TRBJ2-1 TRBV10-3 AISGRASYNEQF
TRBJ2-1 TRBV5-1 ASRLMAGGSGEQF
TRBJ2-5 TRBV29-1 SVARGRRQETQY
TRBJ2-5 TRBV29-1 SVVPASHNEQY
TRBJ2-7 TRBV5-5 ASSLEAGAGYEQY
TRBJ2-5 TRBV10-2 ASSGGRWATQY
TRBJ2-7 TRBV29-1 SAYAATRSYEQY
TRBJ2-1 TRBV20-1 SALFTTPYNEQF
TRBJ2-1 TRBV7-2 ASSTTGLAGGWSYNEQF
NA TRBV21-1 ASSRNRDRVKNEQY
TRBJ2-4 TRBV20-1 SAGRGTDRQNIQY
TRBJ2-5 TRBV6-5 ASSYTRTGGETQY
TRBJ1-2 TRBV5-1 ASSLESGGLGGYT
TRBJ2-1 TRBV20-1 SADRLGDNEQF
TRBJ2-7 TRBV29-1 SVGAETYEQY
TRBJ2-4 TRBV5-1 ASSHRGSKNIQY
TRBJ2-7 TRBV19 ASSIGADRGRHEQY
TRBJ2-3 TRBV5-6 ASSFTWGTDTQY
TRBJ2-7 TRBV4-2 ASSQARAGEGCEQY
TRBJ2-3 TRBV15 ATSKGRAGGDTQY
TRBJ1-2 TRBV29-1 SVEGGGVYYGYT
TRBJ2-3 TRBV2 ASRTSGDTQY
NA TRBV20-1 SASQGTNEQY
TRBJ2-4 TRBV7-2 ASSLPGGDIQY
TRBJ1-2 TRBV7-2 ASSFLDTQGYT
TRBJ1-1 TRBV11-2 ASSPALGVMNTEAF
TRBJ1-4 TRBV29-1 SVEVGGIKEKLF
TRBJ2-7 TRBV12-5 ASGFNQEGHEQY
TRBJ2-7 TRBV27 ASSFSGGKFDEQY
TRBJ1-6 TRBV27 ASSPRLQRNSPLH
TRBJ2-7 TRBV20-1 SALTGYEQY
TRBJ1-2 TRBV5-4 ASSNGGLFSGYT
TRBJ1-4 TRBV13 ASSTAEAGNEKLF
TRBJ2-3 TRBV5-1 ASTRETPHTDTLY
TRBJ2-1 TRBV6-5 ASNRRRVGYNEQF
TRBJ2-7 TRBV5-5 ASSLGWRREIYEQY
TRBJ2-7 TRBV13 ASSLTGTSGFDEQY
TRBJ2-4 TRBV2 ASKRQGAAKNIQY
TRBJ2-7 TRBV20-1 SATTGTGRHEQY
TRBJ2-5 TRBV15 ATSRDRREGETQY
TRBJ2-1 TRBV11-2 ASSLGPGGGYNEQF
TRBJ2-7 TRBV11-2 ASSRTGAHEQY
TRBJ2-7 TRBV20-1 SARDLRDKHSGRSSYEQY